The source of this T cell receptor beta chain is a study of T-cell reconstitution after alpha-beta-depleted transplantation in children (dated by TCRdb to between 2015 and 2016). For context, the study as a whole: Using TCR repertoire profiling, the study followed T-cell immune reconstitution in a quantitative way in children after TCRalphabeta/CD19-depleted allogeneic hematopoietic cell transplantation.

This clonotype was observed a handful of times. The antigen it binds to is not known. The input lacks base qualities; no much larger clone sits a single base away. Sample treatment or condition, as interpreted from the label and publication: allogeneic hematopoietic cell transplantation with graft depleted of TCRalphabeta T cells and CD19 B cells. Transplant recipients were children who received TCRalphabeta/CD19-depleted allogeneic hematopoietic cell grafts. From the germline V gene, CDR1 is MGHRA and CDR2 is YSYEKL. Counted from cysteine to phenylalanine, this CDR3 has 18 amino acids. Only the CDR3 DNA is retained, 54 bases long and in frame from the first base. The V end gives up 3 bases and the J end 8 bases, leaving 15 bases in the junction not matched to a gene. Overall results and qualifications from the work: The high TCRbeta diversity at day 60 in some patients was ascribed to recipient T cells and intrathymic progenitors that had survived conditioning. About two months after transplant, the apparently early recovery of alphabetaT-cell counts reportedly depended on just several hundred clones that had expanded rapidly and came from non-depleted graft cells. Hyperexpanded clone frequencies declined over subsequent months; after one year, T-cell counts and TCRbeta diversity were mostly attributed to newly produced T cells.

Library generation was performed with PCR. Sequencing instrument: Illumina HiSeq 2500. TCR libraries were prepared with molecular barcoding, using unique molecular identifiers to normalize TCRbeta repertoire quantification. TCRdb reprocessing: public reads trimmed at Q25 with fastp, clones called with MiXCR, in-frame beta chains kept. Each CDR3 protein appears once, grouped with its most common genes and DNA. This sample is represented by 670,000 or so distinct CDR3 sequences; around 13% of them were singletons. The ten most abundant clones make up 0.79% of the sample. This clonotype was sampled from a girl aged 2 to 10 with congenital amegakaryocytic thrombocytopenia, due to receive a stem cell transplant. The chain links TRBV4-1 with TRBJ2-1; the junction holds 11 bases that match TRBD2. Sequenced here: PBMCs, sampled before TCRalphabeta/CD19-depleted stem cell transplant. For the CDR3, the sequence is CASSQPQTSGRGRHEQFF. In nucleotides, the sequence is TGCGCCAGCAGCCAGCCCCAAACTAGCGGGAGAGGCCGACATGAGCAGTTCTTC.